This is a list of T cell receptor beta chains from one sample in a study of OX40 agonist ivuxolimab in advanced cancers. Assay used: immunoSEQ multiplex PCR; TCRdb lists only in-frame clones, some missing. The sample contains roughly 120,000 clones, about 90% of which appear only once. Source: CD4+ or CD8+ T cells sorted from blood, taken in a trial of the OX40 agonist ivuxolimab. These receptors came from an adult with an advanced solid tumor such as melanoma, head and neck, liver or kidney cancer. Each CDR3 is given with its conserved first and last residue. A D gene is named only where the DNA matches it firmly. Some rows have no size entry. The others give once, few or many, or a class for an expanded clone.

>.|TRBV28|.|TRBJ2-7
CASSVRVYEQYF
TGTGCCAGCAGTGTCAGGGTGTACGAGCAGTACTTC
>.|TRBV7-3|.|TRBJ2-7
CASSRQDKYEQYF
TGTGCCAGCAGCCGGCAGGATAAGTACGAGCAGTACTTC
>.|TRBV6-5|.|TRBJ1-1
CASSYVGSSTEAFF
TGTGCCAGCAGTTACGTGGGCTCAAGCACTGAAGCTTTCTTT
>TRBD2|TRBV6-4|once|TRBJ2-1
CASRAIAGVYNEQFF
TGTGCCAGCAGAGCCATAGCGGGAGTCTACAATGAGCAGTTCTTC
>.|TRBV4-1|.|TRBJ2-7
CASSRDGPLYEQYF
TGCGCCAGCAGCCGAGACGGCCCCCTCTACGAGCAGTACTTC
>TRBD1|TRBV12-5|.|TRBJ1-1
CASGWGQANTEAFF
TGTGCTAGTGGTTGGGGACAGGCTAACACTGAAGCTTTCTTT
>.|TRBV5-5|.|TRBJ2-3
CASSPPSGGTDTQYF
TGTGCCAGCAGCCCCCCTTCTGGCGGGACAGATACGCAGTATTTT
>.|TRBV30|.|TRBJ2-5
CAWSVAGASLKETQYF
TGTGCCTGGAGTGTGGCGGGGGCTAGCTTAAAAGAGACCCAGTACTTC
>.|TRBV9|.|TRBJ2-7
CASSEGDNSYEQYF
TGTGCCAGCAGCGAGGGGGACAACTCCTACGAGCAGTACTTC
>TRBD2|TRBV30|.|TRBJ2-1
CAWSVYGQGTSGRAMFF
TGTGCCTGGAGTGTATATGGACAGGGGACTAGCGGGAGGGCCATGTTCTTC
>.|TRBV28|.|TRBJ2-5
CASSFTQRVKETQYF
TGTGCCAGCAGCTTTACCCAGCGGGTCAAAGAGACCCAGTACTTC
>.|TRBV2|.|TRBJ2-1
CASSEEGQFF
TGTGCCAGCAGTGAAGAAGGGCAGTTCTTC
>.|TRBV5-3|.|TRBJ2-7
CARSLGQGGLDEQYF
TGTGCCAGAAGCTTGGGTCAGGGGGGACTCGACGAGCAGTACTTC
>.|TRBV5-1|.|TRBJ2-7
CASSLGGSEQYF
TGCGCCAGCAGCCTGGGGGGTTCCGAGCAGTACTTC
>.|TRBV6-4|once|TRBJ1-5
CASRSKEDGNQPQHF
TGTGCCAGCAGGAGTAAAGAAGATGGCAATCAGCCCCAGCATTTT
>.|TRBV15|.|TRBJ1-2
CATSRGAAYGYTF
TGTGCCACCAGCAGAGGGGCGGCCTATGGCTACACCTTC
>TRBD2|TRBV27|.|TRBJ2-1
CASSYLPGTRSYEQFF
TGTGCCAGCAGTTACCTCCCCGGGACTAGGAGCTATGAGCAGTTCTTC
>.|TRBV15|.|TRBJ1-1
CATSRRQNTEAFF
TGTGCCACCAGCAGAAGACAGAACACTGAAGCTTTCTTT
>TRBD1|TRBV18|.|TRBJ1-5
CASSPVRTGGSQPQHF
TGTGCCAGCTCACCCGTTCGGACAGGGGGCAGTCAGCCCCAGCATTTT
>.|TRBV7-8|.|TRBJ1-1
CASSFQVNTEAFF
TGTGCCAGCAGCTTCCAGGTGAACACTGAAGCTTTCTTT
>.|TRBV2|.|TRBJ2-7
CASSTGPREQYF
TGTGCCAGCAGTACCGGGCCACGGGAGCAGTACTTC
>.|TRBV2|.|TRBJ2-7
CASSEASGIF
TGTGCCAGCAGTGAAGCGTCAGGGATTTTC
>.|TRBV30|.|TRBJ2-7
CAWSENHYEQYF
TGTGCCTGGAGTGAAAACCACTACGAGCAGTACTTC
>.|TRBV19|.|TRBJ1-4
CASSIGDLVLFF
TGTGCCAGTAGTATAGGGGACCTGGTCCTGTTTTTT
>.|TRBV28|.|TRBJ2-3
CASSLSLGSSSTDTQYF
TGTGCCAGCAGTTTAAGCCTCGGCTCCTCTAGCACAGATACGCAGTATTTT
>TRBD2|TRBV5-1|.|TRBJ2-7
CASSLELAGFEQYF
TGCGCCAGCAGCTTGGAACTAGCGGGCTTCGAGCAGTACTTC
>TRBD1|TRBV5-6|.|TRBJ2-1
CASSFGTGGSYNEQFF
TGTGCCAGCAGCTTCGGGACAGGGGGCTCCTACAATGAGCAGTTCTTC
>.|TRBV6-5|once|TRBJ2-7
CASSYNGDNSYEQYF
TGTGCCAGCAGTTACAACGGGGACAACTCCTACGAGCAGTACTTC
>.|TRBV28|.|TRBJ2-1
CASSSPGLGRNEQFF
TGTGCCAGCAGTTCGCCGGGATTGGGGAGAAATGAGCAGTTCTTC
>TRBD1|TRBV7-9|.|TRBJ2-5
CASSLAGVPSQGALEQYF
TGTGCCAGCAGCTTAGCGGGGGTCCCCTCACAGGGGGCGTTGGAGCAGTACTTC
>TRBD1|TRBV27|.|TRBJ2-3
CASARDRGTDTQYF
TGTGCCAGCGCCCGCGACAGGGGCACAGATACGCAGTATTTT
>.|TRBV11-2|.|TRBJ2-7
CASSLVDTSYEQYF
TGTGCCAGCAGCTTAGTCGACACTTCCTACGAGCAGTACTTC
>.|TRBV7-3|.|TRBJ2-3
CASSLNGRTLGDTQYF
TGTGCCAGCAGCTTAAATGGGCGGACCTTAGGGGATACGCAGTATTTT